This T cell receptor (beta chain) was profiled in a study of CD8 T cells in ankylosing spondylitis. Findings of the study overall: Reactive arthritis synovial fluid and blood were previously reported to contain some motif variants.

To note about this clonotype: The antigen remains undetermined.

Each CDR3 protein gets one entry after TCRdb re-called the 5' RACE reads with MiXCR. The data contain 180,000 or so distinct CDR3 sequences, roughly 11% of them seen just once; the ten biggest clones take up 29%. CDR3 length equals 12 residues. CDR1 is LGHDT and CDR2 is YNNKEL in the germline V gene (reference sequence). V gave up 8 bases and J gave up 5 bases, with 12 bases separating them. Sequenced: blood, either unsorted or a sorted T cell fraction (not recorded which). This sequence originates from a male donor with ankylosing spondylitis or in good health (not recorded which). The rearrangement uses TRBV3-1 and TRBJ2-5, with D possibly TRBD1 on 5 matching bases. The CDR3 sequence: CASQDSLETQYF. In DNA, the CDR3 is TGTGCCAGCCAAGACAGTTTGGAGACCCAGTACTTC.